This T cell receptor beta chain was sequenced for a study of blood T cell repertoires in COVID-19. Study summary: Sites across the United States, Italy and Spain contributed samples from acute and convalescent COVID-19. T cells, B-cell-depleted T cells, or PBMCs supplied cDNA or gDNA.

This clone appeared a single time. Germline trimming cut 1 base from V and 5 bases from J; bases unmatched to any gene: 4. The CDR3 covers 14 residues. Germline loops: CDR1 SGHNT, CDR2 YENEEA. Authors' methods: Quantification of nucleated cells was approximated via reference gene primer amplification. Libraries were prepared by immunoSEQ multiplex PCR; TCRdb keeps only in-frame clonotypes and omits some of them. The DNA gave D and trimming, while V, J and clone size come from that table. The sample records around 200,000 clones, just over 85% being singletons. The sample consisted of peripheral blood. This clonotype was sampled from a man at least 80 years old with acute or convalescent COVID-19. The rearrangement uses TRBV11-3 and TRBJ2-5; 7 bases match TRBD1. The CDR3 loop reads CASSLGAGGETQYF. CDR3 DNA: TGTGCCAGCAGCTTAGGTGCAGGGGGTGAGACCCAGTACTTC.